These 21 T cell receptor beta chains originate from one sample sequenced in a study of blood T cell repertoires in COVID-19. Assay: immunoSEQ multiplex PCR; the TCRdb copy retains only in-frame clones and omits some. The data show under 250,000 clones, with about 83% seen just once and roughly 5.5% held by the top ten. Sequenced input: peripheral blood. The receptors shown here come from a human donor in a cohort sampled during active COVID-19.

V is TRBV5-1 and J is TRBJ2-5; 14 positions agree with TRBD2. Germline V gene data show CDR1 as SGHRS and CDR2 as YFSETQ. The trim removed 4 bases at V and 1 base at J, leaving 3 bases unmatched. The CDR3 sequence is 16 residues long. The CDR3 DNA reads TGCGCCAGCAGCAAGGGACTAGCGGGGGTCCAAGAGACCCAGTACTTC. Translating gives CASSKGLAGVQETQYF.

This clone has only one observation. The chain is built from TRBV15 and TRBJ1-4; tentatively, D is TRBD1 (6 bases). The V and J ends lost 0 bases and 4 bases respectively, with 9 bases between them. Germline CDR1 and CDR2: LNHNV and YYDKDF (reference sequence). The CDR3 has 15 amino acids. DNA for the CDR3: TGTGCCACCAGCAGAGACGGACAGATTAATGAAAAACTGTTTTTT. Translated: CATSRDGQINEKLFF.

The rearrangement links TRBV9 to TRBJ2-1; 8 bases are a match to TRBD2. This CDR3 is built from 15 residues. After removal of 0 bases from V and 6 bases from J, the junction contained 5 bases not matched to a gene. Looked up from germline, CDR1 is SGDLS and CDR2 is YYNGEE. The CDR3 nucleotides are TGTGCCAGCAGCGTAGCTATAGCGGGAAGCAATGAGCAGTTCTTC. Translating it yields CASSVAIAGSNEQFF. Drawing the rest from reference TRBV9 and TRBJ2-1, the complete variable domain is DSGVTQTPKHLITATGQRVTLRCSPRSGDLSVYWYQQSLDQGLQFLIQYYNGEERAKGNILERFSAQQFPDLHSELNLSSLELGDSALYFCASSVAIAGSNEQFFGPGTRLTVL.

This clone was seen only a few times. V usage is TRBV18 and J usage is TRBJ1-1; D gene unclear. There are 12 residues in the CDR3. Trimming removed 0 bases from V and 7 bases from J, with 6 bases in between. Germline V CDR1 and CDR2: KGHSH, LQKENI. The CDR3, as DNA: TGTGCCAGCTCACCACCAAGCGGTGAAGCTTTCTTT. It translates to CASSPPSGEAFF.

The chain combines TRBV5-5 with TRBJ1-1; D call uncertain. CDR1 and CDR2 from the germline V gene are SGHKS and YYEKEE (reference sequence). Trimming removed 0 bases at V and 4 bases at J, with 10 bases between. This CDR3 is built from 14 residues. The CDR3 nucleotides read TGTGCCAGCAGCTTGGCTGGAGGAGCCACTGAAGCTTTCTTT. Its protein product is CASSLAGGATEAFF.

The CDR3 coding sequence is TGCGCCAGCAGCCAAGTAAAGCAGCGGCTCCCTTCCACCGGGGAGCTGTTTTTT. Translated, it gives CASSQVKQRLPSTGELFF. This chain connects TRBV4-1 to TRBJ2-2; TRBD2 might be the D (5 bases). The V and J ends lost 1 base and 4 bases respectively, with 19 bases between them. CDR1 is MGHRA, CDR2 YSYEKL, per germline. This CDR3 is 18 amino acids long.

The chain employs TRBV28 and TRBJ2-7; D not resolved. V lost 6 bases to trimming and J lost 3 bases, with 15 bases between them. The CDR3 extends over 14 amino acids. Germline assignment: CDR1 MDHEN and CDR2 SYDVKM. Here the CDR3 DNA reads TGTGCCAGCAGCCTTAATCGGGTCCACTACGAGCAGTACTTC. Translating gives CASSLNRVHYEQYF.

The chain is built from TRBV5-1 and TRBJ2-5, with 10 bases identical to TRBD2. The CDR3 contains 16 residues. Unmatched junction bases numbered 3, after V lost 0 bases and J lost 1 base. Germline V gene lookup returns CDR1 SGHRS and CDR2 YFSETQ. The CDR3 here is CASSLGASGGQETQYF. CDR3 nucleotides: TGCGCCAGCAGCTTGGGAGCTAGCGGGGGCCAAGAGACCCAGTACTTC.

CDR3 amino acids: CASSSYRRNTEAFF. The CDR3 coding sequence is TGTGCCAGCAGCTCCTACAGACGGAACACTGAAGCTTTCTTT. The chain joins TRBV6-6 to TRBJ1-1; D is unclear. V was clipped by 6 bases and J by 1 base, with 12 bases between them. The germline gives CDR1 MNHNY, CDR2 SVGAGI (reference sequence). This CDR3 has 14 residues.

CDR3 nucleotides: TGTGCCAGCAGCGTAGCAAGGGGTTACGAGCAGTACTTC. Translated, it gives CASSVARGYEQYF. The chain employs TRBV9 and TRBJ2-7, with D tentatively TRBD1 (5 bases). V was cut by 0 bases and J by 4 bases, with 8 bases left in between. This CDR3 is built from 13 residues. From germline, CDR1 is SGDLS and CDR2 YYNGEE.

The CDR3 DNA sequence: TGCAGTGCTAGTGGGACAGGGGGGAAGGGGGGCTACACCTTC. This sequence encodes CSASGTGGKGGYTF. J is TRBJ1-2 and V is TRBV20-1; 11 bases map to TRBD1. The germline CDR1 and CDR2 sequences are DFQATT and SNEGSKA (reference sequence). Trimming cost V 3 bases and J 8 bases; bases outside gene matches: 8. This CDR3 has 14 residues.

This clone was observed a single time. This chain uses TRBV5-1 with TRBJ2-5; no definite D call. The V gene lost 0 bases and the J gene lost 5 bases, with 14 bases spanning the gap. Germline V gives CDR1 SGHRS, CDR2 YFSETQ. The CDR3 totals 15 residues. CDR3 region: CASSLGGWQAETQYF. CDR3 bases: TGCGCCAGCAGCTTGGGCGGTTGGCAAGCGGAGACCCAGTACTTC.

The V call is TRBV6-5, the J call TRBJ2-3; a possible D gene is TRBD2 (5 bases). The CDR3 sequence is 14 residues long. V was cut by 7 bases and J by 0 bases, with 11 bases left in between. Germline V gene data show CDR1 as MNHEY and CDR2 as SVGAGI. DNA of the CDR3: TGTGCCAGCACGGGCGGGCCTAGCACAGATACGCAGTATTTT. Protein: CASTGGPSTDTQYF.

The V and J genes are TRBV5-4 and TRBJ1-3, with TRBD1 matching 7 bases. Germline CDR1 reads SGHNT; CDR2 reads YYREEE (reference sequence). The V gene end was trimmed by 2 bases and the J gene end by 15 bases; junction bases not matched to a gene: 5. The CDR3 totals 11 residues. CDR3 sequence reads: CASSFGDREYF. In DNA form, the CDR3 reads TGTGCCAGCAGCTTTGGAGACAGGGAATATTTT.

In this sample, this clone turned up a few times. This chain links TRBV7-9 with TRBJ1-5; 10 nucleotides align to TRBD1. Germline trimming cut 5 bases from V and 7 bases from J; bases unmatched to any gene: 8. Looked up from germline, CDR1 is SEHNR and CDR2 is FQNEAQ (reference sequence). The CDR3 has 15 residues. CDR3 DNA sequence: TGTGCCAGCAGCCCCAGAGGACAGGGGGACCAGCCCCAGCATTTT. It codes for CASSPRGQGDQPQHF.

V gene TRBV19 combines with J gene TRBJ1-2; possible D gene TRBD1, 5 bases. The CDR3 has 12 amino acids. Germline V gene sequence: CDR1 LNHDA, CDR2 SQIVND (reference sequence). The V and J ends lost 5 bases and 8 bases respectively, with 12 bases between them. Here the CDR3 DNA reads TGTGCCAGTAGTGCTTCAGGGTACGGCTACACCTTC. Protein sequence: CASSASGYGYTF.

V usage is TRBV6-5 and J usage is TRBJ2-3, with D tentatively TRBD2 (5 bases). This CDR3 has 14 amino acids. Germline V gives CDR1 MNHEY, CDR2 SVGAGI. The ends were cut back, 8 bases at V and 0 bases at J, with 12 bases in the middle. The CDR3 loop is CASRRAASTDTQYF. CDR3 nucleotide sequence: TGTGCCAGCCGGCGGGCAGCCAGCACAGATACGCAGTATTTT.

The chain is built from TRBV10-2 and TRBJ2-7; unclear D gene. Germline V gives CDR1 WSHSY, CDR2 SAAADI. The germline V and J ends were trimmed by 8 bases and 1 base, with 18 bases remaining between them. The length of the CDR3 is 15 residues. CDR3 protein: CASGPTGALSYEQYF. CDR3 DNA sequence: TGCGCCAGCGGCCCAACCGGAGCGCTATCCTACGAGCAGTACTTC.

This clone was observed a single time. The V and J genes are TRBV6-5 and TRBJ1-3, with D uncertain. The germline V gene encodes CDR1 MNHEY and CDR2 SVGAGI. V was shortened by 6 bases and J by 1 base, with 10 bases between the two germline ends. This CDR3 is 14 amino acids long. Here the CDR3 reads CASSRIGSGNTIYF. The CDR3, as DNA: TGTGCCAGCAGCCGGATCGGGTCTGGAAACACCATATATTTT.

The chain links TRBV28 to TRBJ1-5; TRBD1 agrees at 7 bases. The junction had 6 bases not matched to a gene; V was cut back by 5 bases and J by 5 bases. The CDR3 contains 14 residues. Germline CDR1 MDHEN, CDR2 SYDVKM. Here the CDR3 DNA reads TGTGCCAGCAGTACCCCGACAGGGCATCAGCCCCAGCATTTT. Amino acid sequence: CASSTPTGHQPQHF.

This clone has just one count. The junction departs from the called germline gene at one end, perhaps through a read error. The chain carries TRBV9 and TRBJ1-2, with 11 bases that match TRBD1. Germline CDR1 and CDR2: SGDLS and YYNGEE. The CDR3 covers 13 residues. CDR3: CASSAGTGGTVIF. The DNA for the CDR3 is TGTGCCAGCAGCGCGGGGACAGGGGGGACAGTTATCTTC.